This T cell receptor beta chain stems from a study of OX40 agonist ivuxolimab in advanced cancers. About this clone: The antigen is unknown.

Study results and caveats: In a subset of nonresponders, normalized T-cell clonal expansion was also low.

Trimming stripped 1 base from V and 3 bases from J, with 10 bases between. The CDR3 extends over 14 amino acids. Germline CDR1 reads PRHDT; CDR2 reads FYEKMQ (reference sequence). Profiling relied on immunoSEQ multiplex PCR, and the TCRdb table lists in-frame clones only, not all of them. This sample has about 45,000 clones; 70% to 90% occur once, and the top ten carry 13%. This chain links TRBV13 with TRBJ2-7; possibly TRBD2 for D (6 bases). This sequence originates from an adult with an advanced solid tumor such as melanoma, head and neck, liver or kidney cancer. Sequencing was performed on CD4+ or CD8+ T cells sorted from blood, taken in a trial of the OX40 agonist ivuxolimab. CDR3 protein: CASSLAGADYEQYF. Written as DNA, the CDR3 is TGTGCCAGCAGCTTAGCGGGAGCTGACTACGAGCAGTACTTC.